This TCR beta chain appears in the sequencing data of a study of cytomegalovirus exposure and HLA in healthy donors (dated by TCRdb to 2015 to 2018). As for the study more broadly: The 666 repertoires of the first cohort and the approximately 130 validation repertoires were produced on the same platform, according to a later analysis. The study was designed to test whether signatures of past pathogen exposure could be identified by cataloging public T cell receptors. A separate validation cohort of about 110 different subjects was used in addition to the approximately 640-subject first cohort. The study combined high-throughput TCR immunosequencing, statistical association of individual TCRs with disease status, and machine learning to predict cytomegalovirus infection status. Points the paper makes about the study in general: The authors suggested that the approach could potentially be generalized to other disease states and immunological phenotypes. Subsequent analysis determined that TCRs grouped into clusters in the first cohort also showed a tendency toward co-occurrence across the approximately 110 validation repertoires, and approximately 94% of cluster scores exceeded 0. In the study, about 150 TCR beta chains were listed as associated with cytomegalovirus. Three of the identified cytomegalovirus-associated TCR beta chains were confirmed in vitro to be specific for cytomegalovirus antigens. All 120 or so repertoires were used to score co-occurrence in the validation cohort in a later analysis, because that analysis had no HLA typing for the cohort. Cytomegalovirus status was reported to be diagnosed by the classifier with high specificity and sensitivity in both the original and validation cohorts. Most TCR sequences were observed very rarely across donors, whereas some public TCRs were present in many individuals.

Separate from the approximately 700-subject first cohort, the validation cohort of 95 to 150 subjects was the group to which the donors belonged. Including cysteine and phenylalanine, the CDR3 has 14 amino acids. CDR3 DNA only is kept here, 42 bases in frame from base 1. CDR1 and CDR2 are read off the germline V gene as SGHVS and FQNEAQ. V loses 3 bases, J loses 5 bases, and the germline ends lie 10 bases apart. The receptor library was made with the immunoSEQ multiplex PCR assay. In the authors' own workflow: To diagnose cytomegalovirus status from the catalog of TCR beta chain sequences, a statistical classification framework was built. TCRdb carries this immuneACCESS record with in-frame sequences only. Its versions omit some clonotypes, under half of them owing to an unresolved V gene in the studies checked, with the rest unexplained. V and J calls and clone size are as listed in that table; D and trimming were resolved from the DNA. The sample table lists roughly 260,000 clones, 80% to 90% of them with a count of one. The biggest ten clones account for about 3% of the sample.

Regarding this clone: Its cognate antigen has yet to be identified. One base away there is no much larger clone; base qualities are not given.

The sequence came from a man younger than 35 in good health and CMV-seronegative. The sample was PBMCs. The rearrangement joined TRBV7-8 to TRBJ2-2; the D gene identity is not certain. The DNA sequence is TGTGCCAGCAGCTTTCTTCTGCGGACCGGGGAGCTGTTTTTT. Its translation is CASSFLLRTGELFF.